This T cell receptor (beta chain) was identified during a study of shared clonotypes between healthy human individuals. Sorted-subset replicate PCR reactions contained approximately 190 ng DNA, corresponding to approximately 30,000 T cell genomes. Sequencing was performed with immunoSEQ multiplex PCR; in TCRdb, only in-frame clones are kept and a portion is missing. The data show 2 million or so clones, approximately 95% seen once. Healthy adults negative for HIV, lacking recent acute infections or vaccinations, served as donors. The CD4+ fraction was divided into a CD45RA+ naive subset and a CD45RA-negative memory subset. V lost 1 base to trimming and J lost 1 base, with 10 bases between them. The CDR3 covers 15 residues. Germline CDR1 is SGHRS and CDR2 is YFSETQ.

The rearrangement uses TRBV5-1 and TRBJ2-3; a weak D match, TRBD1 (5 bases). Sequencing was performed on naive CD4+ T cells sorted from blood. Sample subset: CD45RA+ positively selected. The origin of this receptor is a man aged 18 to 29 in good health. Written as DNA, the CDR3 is TGCGCCAGCAGCTTGCAACAGGTCGGCACAGATACGCAGTATTTT. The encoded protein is CASSLQQVGTDTQYF.